Each of the 10 T cell receptor beta chains below was sequenced from the same sample in a study of CD8+CD57+ T cells in acquired aplastic anemia. Patients included in sequencing had previously demonstrated CD8+CD57+ cell expansion by flow cytometry. Genomic DNA served as template for TCR beta VDJ and CDR3 profiling. TCRdb analysed the reads with MiXCR anew, one entry per CDR3 protein. The sample holds around 160,000 distinct CDR3 sequences, around 50% seen once. Sequenced material: sorted CD4+, CD8+, or CD8+CD57+ T cells (not recorded which) from PBMCs. The receptors come from a human donor with aplastic anemia.

This clonotype showed up just a few times. V gene TRBV6-5 combines with J gene TRBJ1-2; D is unresolved. This CDR3 has 16 amino acids. CDR1 MNHEY and CDR2 SVGAGI come from the germline V gene. Trimming shortened V by 2 bases and J by 5 bases, and 18 bases separated the two germline ends. The CDR3 DNA sequence: TGTGCCAGCAGTTACGACGCCGGCTCGGGAATTTATGGCTACACCTTC. Its protein product is CASSYDAGSGIYGYTF.

The J gene is TRBJ1-1, the V gene TRBV10-3; TRBD1 is a possible D gene (6 bases). V was shortened by 10 bases and J by 6 bases, with 15 bases between the two germline ends. The CDR3 contains 12 residues. Germline V lookup: CDR1 ENHRY, CDR2 SYGVKD. The CDR3: CATIGQTAEAFF. The CDR3 nucleotides read TGTGCCACCATTGGACAGACGGCTGAAGCTTTCTTT.

This sequence joins TRBV20-1 and TRBJ1-3, with no clear D. Germline V CDR1 and CDR2: DFQATT, SNEGSKA (reference sequence). The CDR3 extends over 12 amino acids. V was shortened by 5 bases and J by 3 bases, with 8 bases between the two germline ends. The CDR3 region has the DNA TGCAGTGCTGGGCTAGGTGGAAACACCATATATTTT. Amino acids: CSAGLGGNTIYF.

This clonotype was seen many times. This chain links TRBV2 with TRBJ1-4; 9 bases line up with TRBD1. CDR3 length: 13 residues. Germline lookup yields CDR1 SNHLY and CDR2 FYNNEI. V lost 8 bases and J lost 4; bases outside the gene matches: 2. The CDR3 reads CASAGQGNEKLFF. For the CDR3, the DNA is TGTGCCAGCGCGGGACAGGGTAATGAAAAACTGTTTTTT.

This clonotype was seen only once. The rearrangement joins TRBV9 to TRBJ1-2; TRBD1 might be the D (5 bases). Germline values: CDR1 SGDLS, CDR2 YYNGEE. Deletions cut 5 bases from V and 6 bases from J, with 14 bases between. The CDR3 is 13 residues long. CDR3: CASRRDGPNGYTF. The CDR3 DNA sequence: TGTGCCAGCAGAAGGGACGGGCCTAATGGCTACACCTTC.

In its sample, this clonotype was seen many times. The chain uses TRBV19 and TRBJ1-6, with 8 positions matching TRBD1. CDR3 size: 14 residues. Germline V lookup: CDR1 LNHDA, CDR2 SQIVND (reference sequence). Trimming removed 10 bases from V and 8 bases from J; junction bases left unmatched: 10. This chain's CDR3 is CATQTGARDSPLHF. For the CDR3, the DNA is TGTGCCACCCAGACAGGGGCTCGGGATTCACCCCTCCACTTT.

Only a few counts were recorded for this clonotype. The rearrangement joins TRBV20-1 to TRBJ1-6; no reliable D call. CDR3 length: 17 amino acids. Germline V lookup: CDR1 DFQATT, CDR2 SNEGSKA (reference sequence). Trimming removed 0 bases from V and 0 bases from J, with 12 bases in between. The CDR3 nucleotides read TGCAGTGCTAGAGATTCGGCAGCGAGCTCCTATAATTCACCCCTCCACTTT. As protein: CSARDSAASSYNSPLHF.

The chain couples TRBV10-1 to TRBJ2-4; the match to TRBD2 covers 16 bases. The V gene's germline CDR1 is WNHNN and CDR2 SYGVQD (reference sequence). V lost 7 bases, J lost 13 bases, and 22 bases stayed unmatched. CDR3 length: 19 residues. CDR3 sequence (DNA): TGCGCCAGCACTTTGATAGGGACTAGCGGGAGGGGCTCCTACAATGAGCAGTACTTC. Protein: CASTLIGTSGRGSYNEQYF.

This clonotype has ten or more counts. The rearrangement uses TRBV9 and TRBJ1-1; 7 bases are a match to TRBD1. J gave up 7 bases and V 5 bases, and 8 bases lay outside the gene matches. Germline CDR1 and CDR2: SGDLS and YYNGEE. This CDR3 is 13 amino acids long. The CDR3 loop is CASRPEGAYEAFF. DNA for the CDR3: TGTGCCAGCAGGCCGGAGGGGGCTTATGAAGCTTTCTTT.

This clonotype was seen a few times. The chain employs TRBV6-2 or TRBV6-3 and TRBJ2-6; no reliable D call. Trimming pared 8 bases from V and 2 bases from J, leaving 13 bases between. This CDR3 spans 15 amino acids. Germline assignment: CDR1 MNHEY and CDR2 SVGEGT. In DNA, the CDR3 is TGTGCCAGCGTCTCTACCCTTACTGGGGCCAACGTCCTGACTTTC. Protein sequence: CASVSTLTGANVLTF.